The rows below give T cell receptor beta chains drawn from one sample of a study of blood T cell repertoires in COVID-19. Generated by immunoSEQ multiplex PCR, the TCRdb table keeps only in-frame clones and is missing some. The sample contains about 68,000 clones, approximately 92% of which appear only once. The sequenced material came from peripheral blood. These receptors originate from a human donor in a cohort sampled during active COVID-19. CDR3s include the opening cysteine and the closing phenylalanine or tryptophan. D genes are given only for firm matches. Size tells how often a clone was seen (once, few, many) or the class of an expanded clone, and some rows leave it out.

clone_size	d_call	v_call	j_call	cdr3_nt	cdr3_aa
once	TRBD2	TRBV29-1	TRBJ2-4	TGCAGCGTTGAACTACTAGCGGGGGGACCCAAAAACATTCAGTACTTC	CSVELLAGGPKNIQYF
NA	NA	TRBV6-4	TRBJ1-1	TGTGCCAGCAGACAGGGAAGTTGGACTGAAGCTTTCTTT	CASRQGSWTEAFF
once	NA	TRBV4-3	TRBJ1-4	TGCGCCAGCAGCCAAGAGTGGGGGGGGATGGGTGAAAAACTGTTTTTT	CASSQEWGGMGEKLFF
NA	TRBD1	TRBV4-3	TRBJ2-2	TGCGCCAGCAGCCAGGACACAGGGGGCAGCGCGAACACCGGGGAGCTGTTTTTT	CASSQDTGGSANTGELFF
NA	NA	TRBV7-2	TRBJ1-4	TGTGCCAGCAGCTTAGGGGCACATGAAAAACTGTTTTTT	CASSLGAHEKLFF
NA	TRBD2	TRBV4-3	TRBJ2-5	TGCGCCAGCAGCCAAGAACCACTAGCGGGGGGAGGAGAGACCCAGTACTTC	CASSQEPLAGGGETQYF
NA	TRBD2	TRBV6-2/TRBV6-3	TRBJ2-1	TGTGCCAGCACCCCGCGGGGGCGGGGGGACTACAATGAGCAGTTCTTC	CASTPRGRGDYNEQFF
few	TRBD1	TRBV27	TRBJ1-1	TGTGCCAGCAGGCCCCAGGGACAGGGTCGGGTGAACACTGAAGCTTTCTTT	CASRPQGQGRVNTEAFF
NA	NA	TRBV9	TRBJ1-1	TGTGCCAGCAGAAACAGTATGAACACTGAAGCTTTCTTT	CASRNSMNTEAFF
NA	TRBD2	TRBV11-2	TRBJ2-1	TGTGCCAGCAGCTTAGATCGAGCGGGGGCCGGCAATGAGCAGTTCTTC	CASSLDRAGAGNEQFF
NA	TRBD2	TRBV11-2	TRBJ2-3	TGTGCCAGCAGCTCAGCGGGGGGGCGGGATACGCAGTATTTT	CASSSAGGRDTQYF
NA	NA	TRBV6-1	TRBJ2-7	TGTGCCAGCAGTGACCCGACAGGTTCCTACGAGCAGTACTTC	CASSDPTGSYEQYF
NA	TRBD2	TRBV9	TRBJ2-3	TGTGCCAGCAGCCCTAGCGGGGGGACCACAGATACGCAGTATTTT	CASSPSGGTTDTQYF
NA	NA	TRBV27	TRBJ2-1	TGTGCCAGCAGTTTATCCGGGGGTACCTACAATGAGCAGTTCTTC	CASSLSGGTYNEQFF
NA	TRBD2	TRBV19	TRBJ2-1	TGTGCCAGTAGTAGCTGGACTAGCCGTAGGAATGAGCAGTTCTTC	CASSSWTSRRNEQFF
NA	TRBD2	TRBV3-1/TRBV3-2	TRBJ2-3	TGTGCCAGCAGCCAAGGGAGCGGGGCGGGAGATACGCAGTATTTT	CASSQGSGAGDTQYF
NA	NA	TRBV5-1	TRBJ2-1	TGCGCCAGCAGCCCCGTTCCCTCTGGGAGCTCCTACAATGAGCAGTTCTTC	CASSPVPSGSSYNEQFF
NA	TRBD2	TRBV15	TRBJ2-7	TGTGCCACGGGGGGGTCCTCCTACGAGCAGTACTTC	CATGGSSYEQYF
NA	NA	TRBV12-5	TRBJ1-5	TGTGCTAGTGGTTTGGGCGGGAGCAATCAGCCCCAGCATTTT	CASGLGGSNQPQHF